These 22 T cell receptor beta chains share one sample of origin, sequenced in a study of blood T cell repertoires in COVID-19. Sequencing was performed with immunoSEQ multiplex PCR; in TCRdb, only in-frame clones are kept and a portion is missing. The sample carries about 180,000 clones, around 88% recorded once. Sequencing was done on a sample of peripheral blood. These receptors were taken from a woman in her 30s with acute or convalescent COVID-19.

This chain uses TRBV5-1 with TRBJ1-4, with unresolved D. Germline V gene sequence: CDR1 SGHRS, CDR2 YFSETQ. Trimming shortened V by 1 base and J by 5 bases, and 9 bases separated the two germline ends. The CDR3 loop spans 14 amino acids. The CDR3 DNA reads as TGCGCCAGCAGCTTGTTTAACTTAAATGAAAAACTGTTTTTT. Residues: CASSLFNLNEKLFF. The whole variable domain, remainder taken from reference TRBV5-1 and TRBJ1-4, is KAGVTQTPRYLIKTRGQQVTLSCSPISGHRSVSWYQQTPGQGLQFLFEYFSETQRNKGNFPGRFSGRQFSNSRSEMNVSTLELGDSALYLCASSLFNLNEKLFFGSGTQLSVL.

A few counts support this clone. V and J are TRBV6-5 and TRBJ1-2; D gene ambiguous. Germline V lookup: CDR1 MNHEY, CDR2 SVGAGI. V dropped 2 bases and J dropped 4 bases, with 11 bases sitting between them. This CDR3 has 14 amino acids. CDR3 protein: CASSYTDTTYGYTF. The CDR3 nucleotides read TGTGCCAGCAGTTACACCGACACGACCTATGGCTACACCTTC.

This sequence joins TRBV15 and TRBJ1-5; D not certain. The V end lost 1 base, the J end lost 7 bases, and 8 bases lay between the germline ends. Germline CDR1 LNHNV, CDR2 YYDKDF (reference sequence). The CDR3 runs to 13 residues. CDR3 sequence: CATSRGGLQPQHF. The CDR3 DNA reads as TGTGCCACCAGCAGAGGAGGATTGCAGCCCCAGCATTTT.

V and J are TRBV4-1 and TRBJ2-1, with 7 bases matching TRBD1. The CDR3 is made up of 17 amino acids. Trimming cost V 2 bases and J 0 bases; bases outside gene matches: 7. CDR1 is MGHRA, CDR2 YSYEKL, per germline. CDR3 DNA sequence: TGCGCCAGCAGCCAAAACCCGACAGGGAGCTCCTACAATGAGCAGTTCTTC. As protein: CASSQNPTGSSYNEQFF.

The J gene is TRBJ2-5, the V gene TRBV5-4; a weak D match, TRBD2 (7 bases). The CDR3 covers 15 residues. Germline V gives CDR1 SGHNT, CDR2 YYREEE (reference sequence). With 0 bases removed from V and 0 bases from J, the gap between germline ends came to 9 bases. CDR3 amino acids: CASSLGGGHQETQYF. In DNA, the CDR3 is TGTGCCAGCAGCTTGGGGGGGGGCCACCAAGAGACCCAGTACTTC.

The chain carries TRBV15 and TRBJ1-2; D is unclear. The germline gives CDR1 LNHNV, CDR2 YYDKDF (reference sequence). V lost 3 bases, J lost 3 bases, and 2 bases lay in between. This CDR3 is built from 11 residues. The CDR3 is CATSSYYGYTF. CDR3 nucleotides: TGTGCCACCAGCAGCTACTATGGCTACACCTTC.

Turning to this clone: The same CDR3 is also encoded by other DNA sequences in this sample. The J gene is TRBJ2-3, the V gene TRBV9; TRBD2 is a possible D gene (5 bases). V lost 1 base and J 7 bases, leaving 13 bases between the germline ends. CDR3 size: 14 residues. Germline V lookup: CDR1 SGDLS, CDR2 YYNGEE. The CDR3 nucleotides are TGTGCCAGCAGCGTATCAGCGACTACCTATACGCAGTATTTT. This encodes CASSVSATTYTQYF. Using reference TRBV9 and TRBJ2-3 for the parts outside the CDR3, the full variable domain is DSGVTQTPKHLITATGQRVTLRCSPRSGDLSVYWYQQSLDQGLQFLIQYYNGEERAKGNILERFSAQQFPDLHSELNLSSLELGDSALYFCASSVSATTYTQYFGPGTRLTVL.

The chain recombines TRBV5-1 with TRBJ1-1, with 7 bases that match TRBD1. V lost 1 base to trimming and J lost 3 bases; unmatched junction nucleotides: 3. The CDR3 totals 14 residues. Germline CDR1 and CDR2: SGHRS and YFSETQ. The CDR3 loop reads CASSLKGADTEAFF. DNA of the CDR3: TGCGCCAGCAGCTTGAAGGGGGCGGACACTGAAGCTTTCTTT.

This clone has a single count. The V call is TRBV12-3 or TRBV12-4, the J call TRBJ2-1; the match to TRBD1 covers 7 bases. V was pared by 6 bases and J by 6 bases, with 5 bases of the junction left unmatched. The CDR3 loop spans 13 amino acids. As DNA, the CDR3 is TGTGCCAGCAGAGACAGGGCCAGCAATGAGCAGTTCTTC. It codes for CASRDRASNEQFF.

This sequence joins TRBV19 and TRBJ2-1; TRBD2 aligns across 12 bases. The CDR3 runs 15 residues. Germline V gene lookup returns CDR1 LNHDA and CDR2 SQIVND (reference sequence). The ends lost 5 bases at V and 7 bases at J; junction bases unmatched: 6. CDR3 protein: CASSPGTSGLNEQFF. CDR3 coding DNA: TGTGCCAGTAGTCCCGGGACTAGCGGGCTTAATGAGCAGTTCTTC.

The J gene is TRBJ2-5, the V gene TRBV18; no clear D gene. Trimming took 2 bases from V and 4 from J, leaving 8 bases between them. Looked up from germline, CDR1 is KGHSH and CDR2 is LQKENI. The CDR3 sequence is 13 residues long. CDR3 sequence: CASSPTNGETQYF. In DNA form, the CDR3 reads TGTGCCAGCTCACCAACAAATGGAGAGACCCAGTACTTC.

This clone showed up just a few times. This chain links TRBV6-1 with TRBJ2-1, with a weak D call TRBD1 (6 bases). V was clipped by 6 bases and J by 4 bases, with 7 bases between them. Germline CDR1 reads MNHNS; CDR2 reads SASEGT. The CDR3 sequence is 12 residues long. In DNA form, the CDR3 reads TGTGCCAGCAGGGGGGCTTACAATGAGCAGTTCTTC. It yields the protein CASRGAYNEQFF.

This clone was found a few times. V is TRBV6-5 and J is TRBJ2-7, with TRBD2 matching 12 bases. Germline CDR1 is MNHEY and CDR2 is SVGAGI. The V gene end was trimmed by 4 bases and the J gene end by 2 bases; junction bases not matched to a gene: 3. CDR3 length: 15 residues. The CDR3 DNA reads TGTGCCAGCAGTTCGCGACTAGCGGGAGCCTACGAGCAGTACTTC. This translates into CASSSRLAGAYEQYF.

The V call is TRBV6-1, the J call TRBJ2-2; TRBD2 aligns across 10 bases. V lost 2 bases and J lost 5; bases outside the gene matches: 11. In germline, CDR1 is MNHNS, CDR2 SASEGT. The CDR3 runs to 18 residues. The CDR3 loop reads CASSESRLAGGPTGELFF. The CDR3 region has the DNA TGTGCCAGCAGTGAATCCAGATTAGCGGGAGGTCCGACCGGGGAGCTGTTTTTT.

The gene calls are TRBV7-9 and TRBJ2-2, with D possibly being TRBD1 (5 bases). The V gene lost 1 base and the J gene lost 3 bases, with 9 bases spanning the gap. The CDR3 totals 15 residues. From germline, CDR1 is SEHNR and CDR2 FQNEAQ (reference sequence). DNA for the CDR3: TGTGCCAGCAGCTTAGACCCAGGGTACACCGGGGAGCTGTTTTTT. It is translated as CASSLDPGYTGELFF.

The rearrangement joins TRBV27 to TRBJ2-1, with 11 positions matching TRBD2. V dropped 5 bases and J dropped 4; count of bases not matched to a gene: 4. This CDR3 region has 15 residues. Germline V gene lookup returns CDR1 MNHEY and CDR2 SMNVEV (reference sequence). The CDR3 sequence: CASSPIAGGYNEQFF. The CDR3 region has the DNA TGTGCCAGCAGTCCAATAGCGGGAGGGTACAATGAGCAGTTCTTC.

This chain uses TRBV7-9 with TRBJ2-1, with TRBD1 as a possible D gene (5 bases). Germline V lookup: CDR1 SEHNR, CDR2 FQNEAQ (reference sequence). The CDR3 covers 14 residues. Trimming cost V 3 bases and J 6 bases, with 12 bases left between them. Here the CDR3 reads CASSFGNQGNEQFF. CDR3 coding DNA: TGTGCCAGCAGCTTTGGGAATCAGGGCAATGAGCAGTTCTTC.

The J gene is TRBJ2-7, the V gene TRBV6-5; D may be TRBD1 (5 bases). CDR3 length equals 13 residues. Germline values: CDR1 MNHEY, CDR2 SVGAGI. Trimming cost V 6 bases and J 0 bases, with 9 bases left between them. CDR3 sequence reads: CASRPGHSYEQYF. In nucleotides, the CDR3 is TGTGCCAGCAGACCCGGACACTCCTACGAGCAGTACTTC.

V usage is TRBV5-1 and J usage is TRBJ2-5; tentative D call: TRBD2 (6 bases). The V and J ends lost 4 bases and 4 bases respectively, with 14 bases between them. Germline lookup yields CDR1 SGHRS and CDR2 YFSETQ. There are 14 residues in the CDR3. The CDR3 region has the DNA TGCGCCAGCAGCGAGGCCTCAGCGGGAGAGACCCAGTACTTC. As protein: CASSEASAGETQYF.

The V and J genes are TRBV28 and TRBJ2-3; TRBD2 aligns across 8 bases. The junction had 5 bases not matched to a gene; V was cut back by 3 bases and J by 0 bases. The CDR3 length is 16 residues. Germline lookup yields CDR1 MDHEN and CDR2 SYDVKM. The CDR3 DNA reads as TGTGCCAGCAGTTTCGGAGCGGGAGTGAGCACAGATACGCAGTATTTT. This gives the protein CASSFGAGVSTDTQYF.

This clone has only one observation. CDR3 residues: CASSQPSAGLFQETQYF. For the CDR3, the DNA is TGTGCCAGCAGCCAACCCTCAGCGGGACTATTCCAAGAGACCCAGTACTTC. The chain uses TRBV3-1 (or the pseudogene TRBV3-2) and TRBJ2-5; 7 positions agree with TRBD2. Looked up from germline, CDR1 is LGHDT and CDR2 is YNNKEL (reference sequence). The junction had 10 bases not matched to a gene; V was cut back by 2 bases and J by 1 base. This CDR3 has 17 amino acids.

The J gene is TRBJ2-1, the V gene TRBV30; TRBD2 agrees at 8 bases. Germline V gene sequence: CDR1 GTSNPN, CDR2 SVGIG (reference sequence). The CDR3 spans 12 residues. V lost 6 bases and J lost 9; bases outside the gene matches: 7. CDR3 residues: CACRREAGEQFF. The CDR3 DNA reads TGTGCCTGTAGGCGGGAGGCTGGTGAGCAGTTCTTC.